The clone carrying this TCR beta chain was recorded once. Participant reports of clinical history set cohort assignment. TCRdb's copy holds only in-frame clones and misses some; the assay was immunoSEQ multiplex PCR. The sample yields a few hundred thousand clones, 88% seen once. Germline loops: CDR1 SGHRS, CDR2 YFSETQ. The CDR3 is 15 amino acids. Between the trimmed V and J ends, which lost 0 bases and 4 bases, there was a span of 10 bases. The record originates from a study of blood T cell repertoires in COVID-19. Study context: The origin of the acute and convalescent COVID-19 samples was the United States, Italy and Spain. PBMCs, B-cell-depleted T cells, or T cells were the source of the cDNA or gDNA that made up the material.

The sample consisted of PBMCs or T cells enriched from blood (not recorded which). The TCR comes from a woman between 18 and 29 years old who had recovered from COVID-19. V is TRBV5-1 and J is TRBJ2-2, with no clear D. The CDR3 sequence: CASSLVPGSTGELFF. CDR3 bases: TGCGCCAGCAGCTTGGTTCCGGGTTCCACCGGGGAGCTGTTTTTT.